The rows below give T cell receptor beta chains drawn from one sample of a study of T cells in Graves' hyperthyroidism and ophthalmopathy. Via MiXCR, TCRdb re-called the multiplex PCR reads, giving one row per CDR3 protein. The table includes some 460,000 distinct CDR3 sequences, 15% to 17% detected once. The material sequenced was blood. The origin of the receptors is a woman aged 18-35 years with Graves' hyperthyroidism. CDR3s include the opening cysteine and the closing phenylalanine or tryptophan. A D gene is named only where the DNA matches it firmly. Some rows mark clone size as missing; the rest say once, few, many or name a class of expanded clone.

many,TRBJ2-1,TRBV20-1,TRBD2,CSARPPLAGNNEQFF,TGCAGTGCTAGGCCCCCCCTAGCGGGAAACAATGAGCAGTTCTTC
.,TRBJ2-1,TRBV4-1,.,CASSFLDGGEQFF,TGCGCCAGCAGCTTCTTGGACGGCGGTGAGCAGTTCTTC
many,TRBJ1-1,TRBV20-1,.,CSASRRDTEAFF,TGCAGTGCTAGTCGAAGGGACACTGAAGCTTTCTTT
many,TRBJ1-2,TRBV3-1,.,CASSQDPGQRGYTF,TGTGCCAGCAGCCAAGATCCAGGGCAAAGGGGCTACACCTTC
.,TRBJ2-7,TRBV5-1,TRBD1,CASFTGTGVYEQYF,TGCGCCAGTTTCACCGGGACAGGGGTCTACGAGCAGTACTTC
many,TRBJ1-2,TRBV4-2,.,CASSQDPQYGYTF,TGTGCCAGCAGCCAAGATCCGCAATATGGCTACACCTTC
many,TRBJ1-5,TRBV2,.,CASSEERQPQHF,TGTGCCAGCAGTGAAGAGCGCCAGCCCCAGCATTTT
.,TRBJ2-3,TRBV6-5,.,CASSNWRTERKADTQYF,TGTGCCAGCAGTAACTGGAGAACGGAGCGTAAAGCAGATACGCAGTATTTT
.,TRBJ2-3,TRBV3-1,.,CASSQSEGPDTQYF,TGTGCCAGCAGCCAAAGTGAGGGCCCAGATACGCAGTATTTT
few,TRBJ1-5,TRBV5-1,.,CASSLMGPWQPQHF,TGCGCCAGCAGCTTGATGGGGCCATGGCAGCCCCAGCATTTT
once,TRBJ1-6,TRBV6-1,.,CASRGRSSPLHF,TGTGCCAGCAGGGGCCGGAGTTCACCCCTCCACTTT
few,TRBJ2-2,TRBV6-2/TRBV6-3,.,CASGSGWTGELFF,TGTGCCAGCGGATCAGGGTGGACCGGGGAGCTGTTTTTT
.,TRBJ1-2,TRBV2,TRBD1,CASRAGTGGYGYTF,TGTGCCAGCAGGGCCGGGACAGGGGGCTATGGCTACACCTTC
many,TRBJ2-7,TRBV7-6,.,CASSFKQKGFGQYF,TGTGCCAGCAGCTTCAAGCAAAAGGGGTTCGGGCAGTACTTC
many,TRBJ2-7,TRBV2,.,CASSSLGTVSYEQYF,TGTGCCAGCAGCTCCCTGGGGACGGTCTCCTACGAGCAGTACTTC
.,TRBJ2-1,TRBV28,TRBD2,CASRPPGLAGGVNEQFF,TGTGCCAGCAGACCTCCGGGACTAGCGGGGGGCGTTAATGAGCAGTTCTTC
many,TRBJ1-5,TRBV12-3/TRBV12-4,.,CASSLLHQPQHF,TGTGCCAGCAGTTTACTCCATCAGCCCCAGCATTTT
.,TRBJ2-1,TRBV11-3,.,CASTRPGDPAILNEQFF,TGTGCCAGCACCCGCCCGGGGGACCCCGCGATCCTCAATGAGCAGTTCTTC
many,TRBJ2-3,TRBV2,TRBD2,CAKERGGTDTQYF,TGTGCCAAAGAGCGGGGGGGCACAGATACGCAGTATTTT
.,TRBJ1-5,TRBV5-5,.,CASSPGQYNQPQHF,TGTGCCAGCAGCCCTGGACAGTACAATCAGCCCCAGCATTTT
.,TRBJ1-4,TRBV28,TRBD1,CASRGFGTAGSTNEKLFF,TGTGCCAGCAGGGGATTCGGGACAGCGGGATCAACTAATGAAAAACTGTTTTTT
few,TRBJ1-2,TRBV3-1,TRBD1,CASSQNRGRKNYGYTF,TGTGCCAGCAGCCAAAACAGGGGGAGAAAGAACTATGGCTACACCTTC
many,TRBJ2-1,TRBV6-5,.,CASSYSGAARGGGEQFF,TGTGCCAGCAGTTACTCGGGAGCCGCAAGAGGGGGTGGTGAGCAGTTCTTC
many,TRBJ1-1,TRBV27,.,CASSYHGGAVNTEAFF,TGTGCCAGCAGTTATCACGGCGGGGCCGTGAACACTGAAGCTTTCTTT
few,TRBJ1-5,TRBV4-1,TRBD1,CASSHSQGADQPQHF,TGCGCCAGCAGCCACTCACAGGGGGCGGATCAGCCCCAGCATTTT
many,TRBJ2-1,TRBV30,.,CAWSVTWGPSSYNEQFF,TGTGCCTGGAGTGTAACTTGGGGGCCAAGCTCCTACAATGAGCAGTTCTTC
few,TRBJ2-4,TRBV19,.,CASSIGPLIASASKNIQYF,TGTGCCAGTAGTATAGGACCCCTGATAGCCAGTGCCTCCAAAAACATTCAGTACTTC
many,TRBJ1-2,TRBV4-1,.,CASSQEGGTEAGYGYTF,TGCGCCAGCAGCCAAGAAGGTGGGACGGAAGCAGGATATGGCTACACCTTC
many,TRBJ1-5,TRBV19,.,CASSPSGASNQPQHF,TGTGCCAGTAGTCCATCGGGCGCGAGCAATCAGCCCCAGCATTTT
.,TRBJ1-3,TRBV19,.,CASTSGASGNTTYF,TGTGCCAGTACCTCGGGCGCATCTGGAAACACCACATATTTT
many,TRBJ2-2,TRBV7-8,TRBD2,CASSFLAGGGTGELFF,TGTGCCAGCAGCTTCCTAGCGGGAGGGGGCACCGGGGAGCTGTTTTTT
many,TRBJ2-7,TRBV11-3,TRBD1,CASSLYKDPGTGTYEQYF,TGTGCCAGCAGCTTATACAAAGACCCCGGGACAGGGACCTACGAGCAGTACTTC
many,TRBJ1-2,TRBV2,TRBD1,CASKGADGYTF,TGTGCCAGCAAGGGGGCGGATGGCTACACCTTC
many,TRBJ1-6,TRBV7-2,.,CASSSLGNSNSPLHF,TGTGCCAGCAGCTCGCTGGGAAACAGCAATTCACCCCTCCACTTT
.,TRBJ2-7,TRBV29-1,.,CSVSGRGSSSSYEQYF,TGCAGCGTATCGGGGAGGGGGAGTTCCAGCTCCTACGAGCAGTACTTC
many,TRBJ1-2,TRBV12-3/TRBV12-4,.,CASSLGAVAVYGYTF,TGTGCCAGCAGTTTAGGGGCCGTGGCCGTCTATGGCTACACCTTC
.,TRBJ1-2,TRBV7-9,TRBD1,CASSRTGVYGYTF,TGTGCCAGCAGCCGGACAGGGGTTTATGGCTACACCTTC
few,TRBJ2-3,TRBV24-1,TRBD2,CATSDWTSGTGIDTQYF,TGTGCCACCAGTGATTGGACTAGCGGGACCGGTATAGATACGCAGTATTTT
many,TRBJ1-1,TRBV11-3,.,CASSLGHLPAFF,TGTGCCAGCAGCTTAGGTCACCTCCCAGCTTTCTTT
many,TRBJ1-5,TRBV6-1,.,CASSEWPRGNQPQHF,TGTGCCAGCAGTGAATGGCCGAGAGGCAATCAGCCCCAGCATTTT
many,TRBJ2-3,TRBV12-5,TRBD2,CASARFPSASGGAWNTDTQYF,TGTGCTAGTGCCCGTTTCCCCTCGGCTAGCGGGGGGGCTTGGAACACAGATACGCAGTATTTT
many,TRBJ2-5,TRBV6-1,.,CASRVQETQYF,TGTGCCAGCAGGGTCCAAGAGACCCAGTACTTC
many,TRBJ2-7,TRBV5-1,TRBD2,CASSLRGDYLSYEQYF,TGCGCCAGCAGCTTAAGAGGGGACTACCTCTCCTACGAGCAGTACTTC
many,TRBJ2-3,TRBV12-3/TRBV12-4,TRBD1,CASSQRTGSPTDTQYF,TGTGCCAGCAGTCAACGGACAGGGTCCCCCACAGATACGCAGTATTTT
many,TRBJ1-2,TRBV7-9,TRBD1,CASSLGTTGLIYGYTF,TGTGCCAGCAGCTTAGGAACGACAGGGTTAATTTATGGCTACACCTTC
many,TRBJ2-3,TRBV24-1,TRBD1,CATPRGRDRVPDTQYF,TGTGCCACCCCACGCGGCCGGGACAGGGTCCCAGATACGCAGTATTTT
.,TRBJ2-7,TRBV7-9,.,CASTIRGQLYEQYF,TGTGCCAGCACAATTAGAGGGCAACTCTACGAGCAGTACTTC
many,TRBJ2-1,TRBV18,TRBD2,CASSLPEQGGYNEQFF,TGTGCCAGCTCACTCCCGGAGCAGGGAGGGTACAATGAGCAGTTCTTC
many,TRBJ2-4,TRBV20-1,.,CSARLGASFKNIQYF,TGCAGTGCTAGGTTAGGGGCAAGCTTCAAAAACATTCAGTACTTC
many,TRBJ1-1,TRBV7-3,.,CASSFGIGAEAFF,TGTGCCAGCAGCTTCGGAATAGGAGCTGAAGCTTTCTTT
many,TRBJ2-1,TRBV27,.,CASEAGGEQFF,TGTGCCAGCGAGGCCGGGGGTGAGCAGTTCTTC
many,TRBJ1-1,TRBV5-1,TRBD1,CASSSGTGGTTEAFF,TGCGCCAGCAGCTCGGGGACAGGGGGGACAACTGAAGCTTTCTTT